This entry features one TCR beta chain sequence. The data derive from a study of blood T cell repertoires in COVID-19. Overall study: COVID-19 samples collected from the United States, Italy and Spain covered acute and convalescent phases. T cells, B-cell-depleted T cells, or PBMCs provided the cDNA or gDNA that served as material.

Per the original methods: It was from reference gene primer amplification that nucleated cell counts were estimated. TCRdb's copy holds only in-frame clones and misses some; the assay was immunoSEQ multiplex PCR. From that table come the V and J calls and clone size; the DNA was used to work out D and trimming. The sample carries a few hundred thousand clones, just under 90% recorded once. Seattle patients were enrolled while actively infected and followed longitudinally. J gave up 8 bases and V 3 bases, and 10 bases lay outside the gene matches. This CDR3 region has 16 residues. CDR1 and CDR2 from the germline V gene are LGHNA and YSLEER.

The chain recombines TRBV4-3 with TRBJ1-2, with 12 bases aligning to TRBD1. Sequenced: peripheral blood. This receptor was taken from a woman in her forties or fifties with COVID-19, enrolled during active disease. In DNA form, the CDR3 reads TGCGCCAGCAGCCATGCGGGACAGGGGGCGCGGTACGGCTACACCTTC. It codes for CASSHAGQGARYGYTF.